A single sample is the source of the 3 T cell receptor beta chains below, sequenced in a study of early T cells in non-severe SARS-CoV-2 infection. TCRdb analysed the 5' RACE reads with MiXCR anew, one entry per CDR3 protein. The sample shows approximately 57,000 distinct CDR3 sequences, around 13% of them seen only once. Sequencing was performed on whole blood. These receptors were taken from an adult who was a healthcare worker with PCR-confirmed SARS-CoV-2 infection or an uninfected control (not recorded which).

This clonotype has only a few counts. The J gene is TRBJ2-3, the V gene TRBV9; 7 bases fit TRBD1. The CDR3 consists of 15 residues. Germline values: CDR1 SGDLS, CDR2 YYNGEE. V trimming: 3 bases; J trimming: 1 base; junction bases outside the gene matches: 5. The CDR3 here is CASSERGTGTDTQYF. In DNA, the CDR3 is TGTGCCAGCAGCGAGAGGGGGACAGGCACAGATACGCAGTATTTT.

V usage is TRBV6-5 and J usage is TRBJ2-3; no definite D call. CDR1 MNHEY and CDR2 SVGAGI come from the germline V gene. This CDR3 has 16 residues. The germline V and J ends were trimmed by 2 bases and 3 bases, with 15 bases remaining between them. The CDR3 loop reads CASSYLTSARTDTQYF. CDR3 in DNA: TGTGCCAGCAGTTACCTCACCAGTGCAAGAACAGATACGCAGTATTTT.

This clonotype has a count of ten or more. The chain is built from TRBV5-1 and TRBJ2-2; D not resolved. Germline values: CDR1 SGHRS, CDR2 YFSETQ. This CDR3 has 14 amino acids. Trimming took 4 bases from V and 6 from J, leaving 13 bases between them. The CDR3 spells CASSVDGLPGELFF. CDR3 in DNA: TGCGCCAGCAGCGTGGACGGGCTACCCGGGGAGCTGTTTTTT.